A selection of T cell receptor beta chains follows, all from one sample in a study of blood T cell repertoires in COVID-19. Here immunoSEQ multiplex PCR was the method, and the copy in TCRdb shows in-frame clones only, minus some. In the table there are about 210,000 clones, 88% of which are singletons. Material: peripheral blood. Receptors originate from a man aged 35-49 years with acute or convalescent COVID-19. Both conserved end residues are part of each CDR3. A D gene is named only where the DNA matches it firmly. Size is stated for part of the rows, as once, few or many counts, or as a class when the clone is expanded.

D: NA; size: NA; V: TRBV6-5; J: TRBJ1-2; CDR3: CASGPGNYGYTF; DNA: TGTGCCAGCGGACCAGGGAACTATGGCTACACCTTC
D: TRBD1; size: NA; V: TRBV7-7; J: TRBJ2-2; CDR3: CASSPQGTGGPAGELFF; DNA: TGTGCCAGCAGCCCCCAGGGGACAGGGGGACCTGCCGGGGAGCTGTTTTTT
D: TRBD2; size: NA; V: TRBV11-3; J: TRBJ2-1; CDR3: CASSSQAGGPHNEQFF; DNA: TGTGCCAGCAGCTCCCAAGCGGGAGGGCCCCACAATGAGCAGTTCTTC
D: NA; size: NA; V: TRBV28; J: TRBJ1-2; CDR3: CASTSQKGANYGYTF; DNA: TGTGCCAGCACCTCCCAGAAGGGGGCTAACTATGGCTACACCTTC
D: TRBD1; size: once; V: TRBV4-2; J: TRBJ1-1; CDR3: CASSPRQGVDTEAFF; DNA: TGTGCCAGCAGCCCCCGACAGGGGGTGGACACTGAAGCTTTCTTT
D: NA; size: once; V: TRBV4-3; J: TRBJ2-1; CDR3: CASSQAGAGAIDNEQFF; DNA: TGCGCCAGCAGCCAAGCGGGGGCGGGAGCCATAGACAATGAGCAGTTCTTC
D: TRBD1; size: NA; V: TRBV4-1; J: TRBJ2-5; CDR3: CASTSGDREVTQYF; DNA: TGCGCCAGCACATCCGGGGACAGGGAAGTAACCCAGTACTTC
D: TRBD1; size: NA; V: TRBV6-1; J: TRBJ2-7; CDR3: CASSVTRSRDRGHDEQYF; DNA: TGTGCCAGCAGTGTGACCCGGTCCCGGGACAGGGGGCATGATGAGCAGTACTTC
D: NA; size: NA; V: TRBV5-1; J: TRBJ2-6; CDR3: CASSLARGGGANVLTF; DNA: TGCGCCAGCAGCTTGGCTCGGGGAGGTGGGGCCAACGTCCTGACTTTC
D: NA; size: once; V: TRBV2; J: TRBJ1-1; CDR3: CASTSEGGDTEAFF; DNA: TGTGCCAGCACCTCCGAAGGGGGAGACACTGAAGCTTTCTTT
D: NA; size: NA; V: TRBV2; J: TRBJ1-2; CDR3: CASSEAGRNYGYTF; DNA: TGTGCCAGCAGTGAGGCAGGCCGAAACTATGGCTACACCTTC
D: NA; size: NA; V: TRBV5-6; J: TRBJ2-3; CDR3: CASSLGGPDTQYF; DNA: TGTGCCAGCAGCTTGGGGGGGCCAGATACGCAGTATTTT
D: TRBD1; size: NA; V: TRBV7-8; J: TRBJ2-1; CDR3: CASSRRLDREQFF; DNA: TGTGCCAGCAGCCGCCGCTTGGACAGGGAGCAGTTCTTC
D: NA; size: NA; V: TRBV3-1/TRBV3-2; J: TRBJ2-2; CDR3: CASSSGFPGELFF; DNA: TGTGCCAGCAGTTCAGGGTTTCCCGGGGAGCTGTTTTTT
D: TRBD2; size: NA; V: TRBV4-3; J: TRBJ2-7; CDR3: CASSQEPSGSWEQYF; DNA: TGCGCCAGCAGCCAAGAGCCTAGCGGGAGTTGGGAGCAGTACTTC
D: NA; size: NA; V: TRBV2; J: TRBJ1-5; CDR3: CASSTGYGNQPQHF; DNA: TGTGCCAGCAGTACGGGGTATGGAAATCAGCCCCAGCATTTT
D: TRBD2; size: NA; V: TRBV29-1; J: TRBJ2-5; CDR3: CSGGLALGETQYF; DNA: TGCAGCGGGGGACTAGCTTTGGGAGAGACCCAGTACTTC
D: TRBD1; size: few; V: TRBV7-2; J: TRBJ1-5; CDR3: CASSLTGELQPQHF; DNA: TGTGCCAGCAGCCTGACAGGGGAGCTGCAGCCCCAGCATTTT
D: NA; size: NA; V: TRBV19; J: TRBJ2-3; CDR3: CASSILRDTDTQYF; DNA: TGTGCCAGTAGTATACTCAGGGACACAGATACGCAGTATTTT
D: TRBD1; size: NA; V: TRBV7-9; J: TRBJ1-1; CDR3: CASSSQGQGAKDTEAFF; DNA: TGTGCCAGCAGCTCCCAGGGACAGGGGGCGAAGGACACTGAAGCTTTCTTT
D: TRBD1; size: NA; V: TRBV4-3; J: TRBJ1-2; CDR3: CASSQDPGQGRGYTF; DNA: TGCGCCAGCAGCCAAGATCCCGGACAGGGACGGGGCTACACCTTC
D: TRBD1; size: NA; V: TRBV5-1; J: TRBJ1-2; CDR3: CASSLIRDSNNYGYTF; DNA: TGCGCCAGCAGCCTAATCCGGGACAGCAACAACTATGGCTACACCTTC
D: NA; size: few; V: TRBV4-1; J: TRBJ2-7; CDR3: CASSQEGTSYEQYF; DNA: TGCGCCAGCAGCCAAGAGGGCACCAGTTACGAGCAGTACTTC